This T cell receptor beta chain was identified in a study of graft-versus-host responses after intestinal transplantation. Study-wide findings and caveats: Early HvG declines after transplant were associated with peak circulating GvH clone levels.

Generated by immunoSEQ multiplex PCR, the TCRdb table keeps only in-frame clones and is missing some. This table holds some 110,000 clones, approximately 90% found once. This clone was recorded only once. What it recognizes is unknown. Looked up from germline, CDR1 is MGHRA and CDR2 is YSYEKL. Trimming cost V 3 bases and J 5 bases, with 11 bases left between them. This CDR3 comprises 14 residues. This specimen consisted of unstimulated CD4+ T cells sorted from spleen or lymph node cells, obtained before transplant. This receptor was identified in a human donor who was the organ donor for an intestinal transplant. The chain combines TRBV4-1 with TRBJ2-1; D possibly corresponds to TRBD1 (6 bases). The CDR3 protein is CASSHPQGNNEQFF. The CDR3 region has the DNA TGCGCCAGCAGCCATCCGCAGGGGAACAATGAGCAGTTCTTC.